Below, 20 T cell receptor beta chains from the same sample are listed, as sequenced in a study of T cells in Graves' hyperthyroidism and ophthalmopathy. The CDR3 regions of TCR beta were amplified from RNA transcripts. The HTBI primer set was used in a first-round RT-PCR of the TCR CDR3. TCRdb used MiXCR to reprocess the multiplex PCR reads, holding one entry per CDR3 protein. The sample includes over 500,000 distinct CDR3 sequences, 14% of them seen just once. The material sequenced was blood. These receptors were obtained from a woman in her forties with Graves' hyperthyroidism.

This clonotype was observed at least ten times. The CDR3 loop reads CASSITAGEEQYF. The CDR3 nucleotides are TGTGCCAGCAGTATTACAGCTGGGGAGGAGCAGTACTTC. The J gene is TRBJ2-7, the V gene TRBV27; D possibly corresponds to TRBD2 (5 bases). Germline CDR1 and CDR2: MNHEY and SMNVEV (reference sequence). There are 13 residues in the CDR3. Trimming left V 5 bases short and J 7 bases short, with 15 bases between.

This clonotype was seen repeatedly, ten times or more. The CDR3 nucleotides are TGTGCCAGCTCAACTCAGCCCCAGCATTTT. Translated: CASSTQPQHF. This sequence joins TRBV28 and TRBJ1-5; D gene unclear. The CDR3 extends over 10 amino acids. Germline V gene sequence: CDR1 MDHEN, CDR2 SYDVKM. Between the trimmed V and J ends, which lost 8 bases and 6 bases, there was a span of 5 bases. The full variable domain, completed using reference TRBV28 and TRBJ1-5, is DVKVTQSSRYLVKRTGEKVFLECVQDMDHENMFWYRQDPGLGLRLIYFSYDVKMKEKGDIPEGYSVSREKKERFSLILESASTNQTSMYLCASSTQPQHFGDGTRLSIL.

This clonotype was seen ten or more times. J is TRBJ2-5 and V is TRBV7-3, with TRBD1 as a possible D gene (5 bases). Germline V gives CDR1 SGHTA, CDR2 FQGTGA. V was trimmed by 5 bases and J by 5 bases, leaving 15 bases between them. The CDR3 has 14 amino acids. CDR3 sequence (DNA): TGTGCCAGCAGCCCAACAGGTTTTGAGGAGACCCAGTACTTC. This sequence encodes CASSPTGFEETQYF.

This clonotype was picked up many times. This chain connects TRBV5-1 to TRBJ2-3; TRBD1 is a possible D gene (6 bases). The CDR3 totals 14 residues. The V end was cut by 5 bases, the J end by 2 bases, with 12 bases between. Germline values: CDR1 SGHRS, CDR2 YFSETQ. CDR3 amino acids: CASRSQGNTDTQYF. As DNA, the CDR3 is TGCGCCAGCAGATCCCAGGGGAACACAGATACGCAGTATTTT.

The chain uses TRBV20-1 and TRBJ2-1, with TRBD2 identical over 9 bases. Germline V CDR1 and CDR2: DFQATT, SNEGSKA (reference sequence). V lost 6 bases to trimming and J lost 3 bases; unmatched junction nucleotides: 12. The CDR3 totals 16 residues. CDR3 sequence: CSAPETASGVYNEQFF. In DNA form, the CDR3 reads TGCAGTGCCCCCGAGACGGCTAGCGGGGTCTACAATGAGCAGTTCTTC.

V usage is TRBV7-2 and J usage is TRBJ2-1; TRBD2 agrees at 7 bases. The V gene's germline CDR1 is SGHTA and CDR2 FQGNSA. J gave up 5 bases and V 2 bases, and 12 bases lay outside the gene matches. This CDR3 is 17 amino acids long. CDR3 sequence: CASSLYRGGRANNEQFF. CDR3 nucleotides: TGTGCCAGCAGCTTATATCGCGGTGGGAGGGCCAACAATGAGCAGTTCTTC.

This chain links TRBV5-1 with TRBJ1-1; perhaps TRBD1 as D (5 bases). CDR1 and CDR2 from the germline V gene are SGHRS and YFSETQ. Between the trimmed V and J ends, which lost 0 bases and 1 base, there was a span of 10 bases. The CDR3 has 15 residues. The CDR3 region has the DNA TGCGCCAGCAGCTTGGTGCGGGACGCGAACACTGAAGCTTTCTTT. Its protein is CASSLVRDANTEAFF.

The table lists this clonotype with a few counts. The chain couples TRBV20-1 to TRBJ1-1, with D unresolved. This CDR3 has 12 residues. V lost 3 bases and J lost 4, with 9 bases in between. Germline V CDR1 and CDR2: DFQATT, SNEGSKA (reference sequence). The CDR3 sequence is CSARAGGTEAFF. CDR3 nucleotides: TGCAGTGCTAGGGCAGGCGGCACTGAAGCTTTCTTT.

This clonotype was counted many times. The chain is built from TRBV2 and TRBJ1-5; the match to TRBD1 covers 9 bases. This CDR3 has 15 amino acids. Germline V gene sequence: CDR1 SNHLY, CDR2 FYNNEI. The V segment lost 6 bases and the J segment 1 base; nucleotides outside the gene matches: 4. The CDR3 spells CASSNDRGSNQPQHF. The CDR3 coding sequence is TGTGCCAGCAGCAACGACAGGGGGAGCAATCAGCCCCAGCATTTT.

This clonotype was detected only a few times. The V gene is TRBV4-1, the J gene TRBJ1-2, with 9 bases aligning to TRBD1. The CDR3 is 16 residues long. Germline V gene data show CDR1 as MGHRA and CDR2 as YSYEKL. The junction had 7 bases not matched to a gene; V was cut back by 1 base and J by 4 bases. The CDR3: CASSQGGTGPFYGYTF. The CDR3 DNA is TGCGCCAGCAGCCAAGGGGGGACAGGGCCCTTCTATGGCTACACCTTC.

This clonotype was counted between two and nine times. The V gene is TRBV29-1, the J gene TRBJ2-1, with 9 nucleotides matching TRBD2. Germline CDR1 and CDR2: SQVTM and ANQGSEA. The CDR3 runs to 15 residues. J gave up 0 bases and V 4 bases, and 4 bases lay outside the gene matches. The DNA of the CDR3 is TGCAGCGTTGGTCTAGCGGGACTCTCCTACAATGAGCAGTTCTTC. This encodes CSVGLAGLSYNEQFF.

This clonotype was detected many times. V gene TRBV5-1 combines with J gene TRBJ2-3; 9 bases are shared with TRBD2. Germline V gene lookup returns CDR1 SGHRS and CDR2 YFSETQ. The CDR3 contains 17 residues. V lost 2 bases and J lost 2; bases outside the gene matches: 9. The CDR3 is CASSFVTSGKITDTQYF. The DNA of the CDR3 is TGCGCCAGCAGCTTCGTGACTAGCGGAAAGATCACAGATACGCAGTATTTT.

This clonotype was seen only a few times. The genes are TRBV9 and TRBJ2-2; TRBD2 matches 11 bases. The trim removed 2 bases at V and 5 bases at J, leaving 5 bases unmatched. CDR1 is SGDLS, CDR2 YYNGEE, per germline. This CDR3 region has 16 residues. CDR3 sequence (DNA): TGTGCCAGCAGCGTGAGGACTAGCGGGTCGACCGGGGAGCTGTTTTTT. It encodes CASSVRTSGSTGELFF.

In its sample, this clonotype was seen many times. The chain recombines TRBV29-1 with TRBJ2-4; 8 nucleotides align to TRBD1. J was trimmed by 6 bases and V by 3 bases; bases with no gene match: 7. The CDR3 has 14 amino acids. CDR1 is SQVTM, CDR2 ANQGSEA, per germline. The CDR3 DNA reads TGCAGCGTTGAGGCCTACAGGGGGTCAAACATTCAGTACTTC. Encoded protein: CSVEAYRGSNIQYF.

There are many counts of this clonotype. The chain combines TRBV20-1 with TRBJ2-5, with 11 nucleotides matching TRBD2. Germline V lookup: CDR1 DFQATT, CDR2 SNEGSKA (reference sequence). The CDR3 sequence is 15 residues long. V dropped 3 bases and J dropped 3; count of bases not matched to a gene: 6. CDR3 sequence (DNA): TGCAGTGCTAGGGGGACTAGCGGATTTAAAGAGACCCAGTACTTC. Amino acids: CSARGTSGFKETQYF.

This clonotype has a count of ten or more. The chain recombines TRBV20-1 with TRBJ2-2; the D gene could be TRBD1 or TRBD2 (6 bases each). The V gene's germline CDR1 is DFQATT and CDR2 SNEGSKA (reference sequence). V was clipped by 0 bases and J by 3 bases, with 14 bases between them. CDR3 size: 16 residues. The CDR3 nucleotides are TGCAGTGCTAGAGATTTTGGGGGGCCCGACACCGGGGAGCTGTTTTTT. It specifies CSARDFGGPDTGELFF.

This clonotype was found many times. V usage is TRBV2 and J usage is TRBJ1-1, with TRBD1 matching 7 bases. The V gene end was trimmed by 6 bases and the J gene end by 1 base; junction bases not matched to a gene: 5. Germline V gene sequence: CDR1 SNHLY, CDR2 FYNNEI. The CDR3 has 14 residues. This CDR3 reads CASRQGTANTEAFF. Written as DNA, the CDR3 is TGTGCCAGCAGACAAGGGACAGCGAACACTGAAGCTTTCTTT.

The J gene is TRBJ1-4, the V gene TRBV30; no clear D gene. The V gene's germline CDR1 is GTSNPN and CDR2 SVGIG (reference sequence). V gave up 5 bases and J gave up 8 bases, with 6 bases separating them. The CDR3 is 10 amino acids. The CDR3 here is CAWGLEKLFF. Here the CDR3 DNA reads TGTGCCTGGGGGTTGGAAAAACTGTTTTTT. Looking up the rest from reference TRBV30 and TRBJ1-4 gives the full variable domain: SQTIHQWPATLVQPVGSPLSLECTVEGTSNPNLYWYRQAAGRGLQLLFYSVGIGQISSEVPQNLSASRPQDRQFILSSKKLLLSDSGFYLCAWGLEKLFFGSGTQLSVL.

The J gene is TRBJ2-1, the V gene TRBV12-5; no reliable D call. This CDR3 is built from 11 residues. V dropped 3 bases and J dropped 7 bases, with 4 bases sitting between them. Germline V gene sequence: CDR1 LGHNT, CDR2 FRNRAP. In DNA, the CDR3 is TGTGCTAGTGGTTTTGATAATGAGCAGTTCTTC. It yields the protein CASGFDNEQFF.

This clonotype has only a few counts. This chain links TRBV10-3 with TRBJ2-1; possibly TRBD1 for D (5 bases). Germline V gene data show CDR1 as ENHRY and CDR2 as SYGVKD. This CDR3 spans 15 amino acids. V lost 1 base, J lost 6 bases, and 13 bases lay in between. CDR3 protein: CAISELRGTFNEQFF. DNA for the CDR3: TGTGCCATCAGTGAGTTAAGGGGCACGTTCAATGAGCAGTTCTTC.